The clone carrying this T cell receptor beta chain turned up a few times. Its specificity is not known. The source of the sample is a study of T-cell memory formation after mild COVID-19. From 5'RACE with constant-segment primers came TCR alpha and TCR beta cDNA libraries that carried sample barcodes and UMIs. TCRdb processed the 5' RACE reads anew with MiXCR; each CDR3 protein has one entry. Of 65,000 to 100,000 distinct CDR3 sequences listed, about 13% are singletons. General study results and limits: The appearance of some responding clones in pre-infection memory suggested that cross-reactive memory joined.

CDR3 length: 15 residues. V lost 0 bases, J lost 6 bases, and 5 bases stayed unmatched. Germline loops: CDR1 SEHNR, CDR2 FQNEAQ (reference sequence). This receptor was identified in a man aged 18-30 years who had mild COVID-19 (a few samples of this study predate the infection). Cell type and time point are not known. The source material was PBMCs or a T cell subset sorted from them (not recorded which). J is TRBJ1-1 and V is TRBV7-9, with TRBD1 identical over 9 bases. The CDR3 loop reads CASSLAGTGWAEAFF. The CDR3, as DNA: TGTGCCAGCAGCTTAGCCGGGACAGGGTGGGCTGAAGCTTTCTTT.